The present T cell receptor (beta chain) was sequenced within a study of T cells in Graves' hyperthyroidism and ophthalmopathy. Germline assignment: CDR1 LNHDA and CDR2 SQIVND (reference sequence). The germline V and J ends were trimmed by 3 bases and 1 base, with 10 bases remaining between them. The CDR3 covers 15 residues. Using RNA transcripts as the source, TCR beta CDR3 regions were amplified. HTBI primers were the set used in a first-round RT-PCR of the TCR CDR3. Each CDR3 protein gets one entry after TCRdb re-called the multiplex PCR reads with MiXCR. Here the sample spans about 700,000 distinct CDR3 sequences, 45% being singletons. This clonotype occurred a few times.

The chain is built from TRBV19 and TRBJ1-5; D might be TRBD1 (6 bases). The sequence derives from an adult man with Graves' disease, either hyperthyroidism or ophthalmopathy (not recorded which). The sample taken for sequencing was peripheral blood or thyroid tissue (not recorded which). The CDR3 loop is CASSMSRGSNQPQHF. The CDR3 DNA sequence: TGTGCCAGTAGTATGTCAAGGGGGAGCAATCAGCCCCAGCATTTT. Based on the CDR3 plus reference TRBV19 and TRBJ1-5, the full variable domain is DGGITQSPKYLFRKEGQNVTLSCEQNLNHDAMYWYRQDPGQGLRLIYYSQIVNDFQKGDIAEGYSVSREKKESFPLTVTSAQKNPTAFYLCASSMSRGSNQPQHFGDGTRLSIL.